This TCR beta chain was recorded in a study of T cell repertoires in cytomegalovirus infection. Each CDR3 protein is one row after TCRdb ran MiXCR on the reads. The data show about 740,000 distinct CDR3 sequences, with around 32% seen just once and 15% to 20% held by the top ten. V gave up 4 bases and J gave up 4 bases; unmatched junction bases: 8. The CDR3 totals 17 residues. Looked up from germline, CDR1 is SGHTA and CDR2 is FQGNSA. This clonotype was detected many times. Its target is not known. The chain links TRBV7-2 to TRBJ2-5; 14 nucleotides align to TRBD2. This TCR was sampled from a human donor in good health (CMV status not recorded). Some clones in this sample may be carry-over from other donors' samples. The sequencing here drew on cultured PBMCs, taken from culture after CMV antigen stimulation. The CDR3 protein is CASSSGLAGAGAETQYF. Here the CDR3 DNA reads TGTGCCAGCAGCTCGGGACTAGCGGGAGCGGGGGCAGAGACCCAGTACTTC.